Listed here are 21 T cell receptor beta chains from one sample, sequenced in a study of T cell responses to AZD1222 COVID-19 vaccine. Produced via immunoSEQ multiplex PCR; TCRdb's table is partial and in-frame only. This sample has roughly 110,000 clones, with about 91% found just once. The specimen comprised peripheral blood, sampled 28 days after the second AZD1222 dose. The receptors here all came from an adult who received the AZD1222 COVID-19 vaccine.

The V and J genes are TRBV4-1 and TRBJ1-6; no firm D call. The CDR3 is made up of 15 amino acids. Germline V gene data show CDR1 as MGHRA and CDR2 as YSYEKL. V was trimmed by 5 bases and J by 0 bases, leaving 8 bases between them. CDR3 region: CASSDYSSYNSPLHF. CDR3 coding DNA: TGCGCCAGCAGCGATTATAGCTCCTATAATTCACCCCTCCACTTT.

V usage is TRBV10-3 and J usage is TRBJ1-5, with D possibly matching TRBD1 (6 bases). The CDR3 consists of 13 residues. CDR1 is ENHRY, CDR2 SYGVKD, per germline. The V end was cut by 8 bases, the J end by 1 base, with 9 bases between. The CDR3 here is CAIGGQSNQPQHF. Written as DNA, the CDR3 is TGTGCCATCGGAGGACAGAGCAATCAGCCCCAGCATTTT.

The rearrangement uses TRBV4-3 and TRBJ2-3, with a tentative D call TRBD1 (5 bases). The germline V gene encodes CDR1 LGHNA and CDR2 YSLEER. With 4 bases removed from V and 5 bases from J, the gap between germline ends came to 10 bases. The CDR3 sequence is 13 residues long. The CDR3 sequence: CASSPQRGDTQYF. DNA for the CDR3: TGCGCCAGCAGCCCGCAAAGGGGAGATACGCAGTATTTT.

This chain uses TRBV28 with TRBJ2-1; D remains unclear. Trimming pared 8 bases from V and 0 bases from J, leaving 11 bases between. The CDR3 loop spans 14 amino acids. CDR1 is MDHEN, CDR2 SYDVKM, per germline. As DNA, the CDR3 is TGTGCCAGCTGTATCGAGAGCTCCTACAATGAGCAGTTCTTC. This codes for CASCIESSYNEQFF. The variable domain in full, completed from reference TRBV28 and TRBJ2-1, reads DVKVTQSSRYLVKRTGEKVFLECVQDMDHENMFWYRQDPGLGLRLIYFSYDVKMKEKGDIPEGYSVSREKKERFSLILESASTNQTSMYLCASCIESSYNEQFFGPGTRLTVL.

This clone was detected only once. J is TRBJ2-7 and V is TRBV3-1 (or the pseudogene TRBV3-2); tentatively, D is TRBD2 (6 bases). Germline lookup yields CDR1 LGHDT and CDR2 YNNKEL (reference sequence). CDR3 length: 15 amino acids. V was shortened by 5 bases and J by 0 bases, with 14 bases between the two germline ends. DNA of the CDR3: TGTGCCAGCAGCGGGGGACTCTCGAGCTCCTACGAGCAGTACTTC. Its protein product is CASSGGLSSSYEQYF.

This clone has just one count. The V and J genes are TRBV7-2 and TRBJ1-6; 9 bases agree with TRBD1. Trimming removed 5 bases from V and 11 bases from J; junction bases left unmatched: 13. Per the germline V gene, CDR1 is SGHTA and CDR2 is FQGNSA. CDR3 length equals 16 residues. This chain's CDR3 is CASSPLRHRGPTPLHF. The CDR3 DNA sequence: TGTGCCAGCAGCCCCCTGAGGCACAGGGGGCCCACACCCCTCCACTTT.

The CDR3 is CASSYPGTKAFF. Here the CDR3 DNA reads TGTGCCAGCAGTTACCCCGGGACCAAAGCTTTCTTT. The chain links TRBV28 to TRBJ1-1; TRBD1 might be the D (5 bases). Looked up from germline, CDR1 is MDHEN and CDR2 is SYDVKM. Trimming pared 4 bases from V and 9 bases from J, leaving 12 bases between. The CDR3 contains 12 residues. Using reference TRBV28 and TRBJ1-1 for the parts outside the CDR3, the full variable domain is DVKVTQSSRYLVKRTGEKVFLECVQDMDHENMFWYRQDPGLGLRLIYFSYDVKMKEKGDIPEGYSVSREKKERFSLILESASTNQTSMYLCASSYPGTKAFFGQGTRLTVV.

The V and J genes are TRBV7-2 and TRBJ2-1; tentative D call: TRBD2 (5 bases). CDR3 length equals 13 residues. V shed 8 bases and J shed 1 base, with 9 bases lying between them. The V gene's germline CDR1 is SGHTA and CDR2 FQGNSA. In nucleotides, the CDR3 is TGTGCCAGCTGCCTAGCATCCTACAATGAGCAGTTCTTC. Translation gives CASCLASYNEQFF.

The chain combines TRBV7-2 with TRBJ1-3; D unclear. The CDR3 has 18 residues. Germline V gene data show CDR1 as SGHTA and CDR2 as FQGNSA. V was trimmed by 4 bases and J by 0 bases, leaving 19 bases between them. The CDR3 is CASSSRPGGFYSGNTIYF. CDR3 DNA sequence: TGTGCCAGCAGCTCCCGTCCGGGCGGATTCTACTCTGGAAACACCATATATTTT.

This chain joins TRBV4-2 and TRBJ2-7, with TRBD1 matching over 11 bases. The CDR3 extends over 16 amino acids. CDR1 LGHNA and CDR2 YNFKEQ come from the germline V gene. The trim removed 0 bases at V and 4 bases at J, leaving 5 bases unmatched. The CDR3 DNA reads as TGTGCCAGCAGCCAAGAAGGGACAGGGGGGTCATACGAGCAGTACTTC. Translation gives CASSQEGTGGSYEQYF.

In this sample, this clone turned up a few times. This CDR3 is CASSFGPGSYNSPLHF. The CDR3 bases are TGTGCCAGCAGCTTTGGACCGGGCTCCTATAATTCACCCCTCCACTTT. V usage is TRBV5-6 and J usage is TRBJ1-6, with D hard to call. Germline V CDR1 and CDR2: SGHDT, YYEEEE. This CDR3 spans 16 amino acids. The V and J ends lost 2 bases and 0 bases respectively, with 9 bases between them.

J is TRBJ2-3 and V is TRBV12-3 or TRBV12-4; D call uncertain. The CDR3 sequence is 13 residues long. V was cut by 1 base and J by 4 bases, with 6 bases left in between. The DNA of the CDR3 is TGTGCCAGCAGTTTAGGGGCTTCAGATACGCAGTATTTT. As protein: CASSLGASDTQYF.

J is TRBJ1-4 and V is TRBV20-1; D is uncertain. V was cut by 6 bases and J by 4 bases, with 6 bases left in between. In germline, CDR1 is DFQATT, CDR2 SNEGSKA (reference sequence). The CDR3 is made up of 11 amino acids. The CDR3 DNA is TGCAGTGCCATGAATAATGAAAAACTGTTTTTT. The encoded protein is CSAMNNEKLFF.

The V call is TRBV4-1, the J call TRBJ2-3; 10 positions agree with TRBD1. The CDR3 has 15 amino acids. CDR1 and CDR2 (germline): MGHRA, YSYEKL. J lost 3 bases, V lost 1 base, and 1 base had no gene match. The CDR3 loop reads CASSQADRGTDTQYF. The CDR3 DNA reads TGCGCCAGCAGCCAAGCGGACAGGGGGACAGATACGCAGTATTTT.

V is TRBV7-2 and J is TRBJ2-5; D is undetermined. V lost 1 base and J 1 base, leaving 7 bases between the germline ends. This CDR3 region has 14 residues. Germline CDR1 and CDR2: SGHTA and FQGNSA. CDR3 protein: CASSLGQFQETQYF. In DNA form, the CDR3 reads TGTGCCAGCAGCTTAGGGCAGTTCCAAGAGACCCAGTACTTC.

The CDR3 reads CASSSSLNTEAFF. Here the CDR3 DNA reads TGTGCCAGCAGTTCCAGCCTGAACACTGAAGCTTTCTTT. This sequence joins TRBV12-3 or TRBV12-4 and TRBJ1-1, with unresolved D. CDR3 length equals 13 residues. Trimming took 4 bases from V and 0 from J, leaving 6 bases between them.

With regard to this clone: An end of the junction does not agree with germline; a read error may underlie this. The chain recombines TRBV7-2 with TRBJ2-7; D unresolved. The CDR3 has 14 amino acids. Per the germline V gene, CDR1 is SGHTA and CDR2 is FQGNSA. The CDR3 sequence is CASSADEGAYAQYF. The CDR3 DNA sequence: TGTGCCAGCAGCGCCGACGAAGGAGCTTACGCGCAGTACTTC.

CDR3 loop: CASSTGPGYGYTF. As DNA, the CDR3 is TGTGCCAGTAGTACGGGACCGGGCTATGGCTACACCTTC. The chain uses TRBV19 and TRBJ1-2; a weak D match, TRBD1 (5 bases). Germline V gene sequence: CDR1 LNHDA, CDR2 SQIVND (reference sequence). Trimming stripped 4 bases from V and 4 bases from J, with 10 bases between. The CDR3 extends over 13 amino acids.

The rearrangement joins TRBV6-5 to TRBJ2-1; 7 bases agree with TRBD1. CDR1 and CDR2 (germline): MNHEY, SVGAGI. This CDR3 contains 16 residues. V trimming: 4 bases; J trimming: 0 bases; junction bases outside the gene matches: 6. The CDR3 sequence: CASSLPRGNSYNEQFF. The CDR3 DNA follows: TGTGCCAGCAGTTTGCCCAGGGGGAACTCCTACAATGAGCAGTTCTTC.

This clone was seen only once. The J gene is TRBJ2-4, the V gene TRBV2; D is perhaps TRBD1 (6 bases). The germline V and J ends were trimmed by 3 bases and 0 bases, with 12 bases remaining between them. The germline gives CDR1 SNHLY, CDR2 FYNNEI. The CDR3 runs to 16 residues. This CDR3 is CASSEGQFLAKNIQYF. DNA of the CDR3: TGTGCCAGCAGTGAGGGACAATTTTTAGCCAAAAACATTCAGTACTTC.

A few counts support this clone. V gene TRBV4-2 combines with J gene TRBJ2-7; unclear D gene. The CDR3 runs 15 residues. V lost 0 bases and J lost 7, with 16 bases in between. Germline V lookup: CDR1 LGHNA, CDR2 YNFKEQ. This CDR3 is CASSQDGKSTVEQYF. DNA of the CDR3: TGTGCCAGCAGCCAAGACGGAAAGTCTACGGTGGAGCAGTACTTC.